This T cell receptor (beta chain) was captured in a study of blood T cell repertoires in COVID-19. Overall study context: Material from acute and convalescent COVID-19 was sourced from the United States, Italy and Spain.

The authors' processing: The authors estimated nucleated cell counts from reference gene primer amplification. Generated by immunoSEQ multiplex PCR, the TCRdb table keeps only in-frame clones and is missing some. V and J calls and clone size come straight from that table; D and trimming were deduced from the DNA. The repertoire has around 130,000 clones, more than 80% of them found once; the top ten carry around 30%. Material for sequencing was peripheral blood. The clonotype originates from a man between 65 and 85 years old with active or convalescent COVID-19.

DNA of the CDR3: TGTGCCAGCAGTTTCCTAGCGGGGGACAAAAACATTCAGTACTTC. Its translation is CASSFLAGDKNIQYF. This chain links TRBV28 with TRBJ2-4; 10 bases match TRBD2. Trimming took 3 bases from V and 3 from J; bases not matched to a gene: 2. CDR1 MDHEN and CDR2 SYDVKM come from the germline V gene. The CDR3 has 15 residues.